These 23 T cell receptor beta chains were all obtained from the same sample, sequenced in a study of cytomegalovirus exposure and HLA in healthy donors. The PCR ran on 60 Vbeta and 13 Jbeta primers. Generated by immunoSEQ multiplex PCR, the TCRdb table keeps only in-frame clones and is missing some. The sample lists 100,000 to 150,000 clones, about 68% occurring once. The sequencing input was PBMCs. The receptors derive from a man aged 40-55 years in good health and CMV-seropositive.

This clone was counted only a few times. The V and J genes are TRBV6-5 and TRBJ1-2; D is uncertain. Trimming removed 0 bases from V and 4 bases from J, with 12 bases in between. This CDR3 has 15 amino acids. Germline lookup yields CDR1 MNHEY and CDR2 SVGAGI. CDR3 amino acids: CASSYSQDQVYGYTF. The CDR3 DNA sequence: TGTGCCAGCAGTTACTCGCAGGATCAAGTCTATGGCTACACCTTC.

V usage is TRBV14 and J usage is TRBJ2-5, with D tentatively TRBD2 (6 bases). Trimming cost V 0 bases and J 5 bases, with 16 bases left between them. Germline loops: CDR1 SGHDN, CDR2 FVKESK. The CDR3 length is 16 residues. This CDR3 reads CASSQDLRGPQETQYF. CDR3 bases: TGTGCCAGCAGCCAAGATCTGCGGGGCCCCCAGGAGACCCAGTACTTC.

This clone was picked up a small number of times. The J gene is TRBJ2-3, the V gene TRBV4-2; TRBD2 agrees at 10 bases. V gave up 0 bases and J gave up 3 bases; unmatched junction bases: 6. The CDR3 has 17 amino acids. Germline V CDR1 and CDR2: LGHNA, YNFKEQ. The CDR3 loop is CASSQEGSGLATDTQYF. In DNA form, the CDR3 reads TGTGCCAGCAGCCAAGAAGGTTCGGGACTAGCGACAGATACGCAGTATTTT.

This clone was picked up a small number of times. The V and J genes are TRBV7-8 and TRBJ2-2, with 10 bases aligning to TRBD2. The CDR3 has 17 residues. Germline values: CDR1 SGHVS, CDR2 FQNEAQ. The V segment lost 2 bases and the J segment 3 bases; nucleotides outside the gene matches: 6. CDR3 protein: CASSLKPLAGDTGELFF. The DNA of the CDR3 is TGTGCCAGCAGCTTAAAGCCCCTAGCGGGAGACACCGGGGAGCTGTTTTTT.

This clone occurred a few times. Here the CDR3 reads CASSVVRDRPFTEAFF. The CDR3 nucleotides are TGTGCCAGCAGTGTCGTCCGGGACAGACCTTTCACTGAAGCTTTCTTT. This chain links TRBV2 with TRBJ1-1; 7 nucleotides line up with TRBD1. The CDR3 covers 16 residues. The germline gives CDR1 SNHLY, CDR2 FYNNEI. With 4 bases clipped from V and 4 bases from J, the junction kept 12 bases outside the gene matches.

The CDR3 nucleotides read TGCGCCAGCAGCCCAACCCGAGAGTCTTATGAAAAACTGTTTTTT. Its protein is CASSPTRESYEKLFF. The gene calls are TRBV4-1 and TRBJ1-4; D ambiguous. Germline values: CDR1 MGHRA, CDR2 YSYEKL. The V end was cut by 4 bases, the J end by 6 bases, with 15 bases between. The CDR3 covers 15 residues.

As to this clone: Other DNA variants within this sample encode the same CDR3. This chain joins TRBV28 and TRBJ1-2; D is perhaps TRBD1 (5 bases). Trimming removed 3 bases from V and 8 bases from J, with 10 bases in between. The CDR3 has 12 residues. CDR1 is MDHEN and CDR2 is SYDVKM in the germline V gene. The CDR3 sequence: CASSFGGYGYTF. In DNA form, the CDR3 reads TGTGCCAGCAGTTTCGGGGGGTACGGCTACACCTTC.

Written as DNA, the CDR3 is TGTGCCAGCTCACCTCCTTATCCAGTCCCTAATGAAAAACTGTTTTTT. Protein product: CASSPPYPVPNEKLFF. The J gene is TRBJ1-4, the V gene TRBV18; D is unresolved. V shed 3 bases and J shed 3 bases, with 14 bases lying between them. There are 16 residues in the CDR3. Germline values: CDR1 KGHSH, CDR2 LQKENI.

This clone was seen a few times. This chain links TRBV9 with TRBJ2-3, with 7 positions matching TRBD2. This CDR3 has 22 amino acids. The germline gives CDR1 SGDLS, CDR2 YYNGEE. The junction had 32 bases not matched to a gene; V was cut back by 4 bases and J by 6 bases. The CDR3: CASSLFPYGLAEVGMAGDTQYF. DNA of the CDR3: TGTGCCAGCAGCCTCTTCCCCTACGGGCTAGCGGAGGTTGGGATGGCCGGGGATACGCAGTATTTT. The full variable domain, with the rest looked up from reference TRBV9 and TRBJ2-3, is DSGVTQTPKHLITATGQRVTLRCSPRSGDLSVYWYQQSLDQGLQFLIQYYNGEERAKGNILERFSAQQFPDLHSELNLSSLELGDSALYFCASSLFPYGLAEVGMAGDTQYFGPGTRLTVL.

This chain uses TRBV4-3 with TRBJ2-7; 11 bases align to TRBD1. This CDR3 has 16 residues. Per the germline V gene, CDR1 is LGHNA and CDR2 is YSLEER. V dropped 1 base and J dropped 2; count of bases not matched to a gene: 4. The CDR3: CASSQGMGQGAYEQYF. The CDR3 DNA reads TGCGCCAGCAGCCAAGGAATGGGACAGGGGGCCTACGAGCAGTACTTC.

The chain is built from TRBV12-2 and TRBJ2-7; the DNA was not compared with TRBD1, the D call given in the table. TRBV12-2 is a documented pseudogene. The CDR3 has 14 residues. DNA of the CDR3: TGTGCAAGTCGCTTGAGGGACAGTCCGGGTGAGCAGTACTTC. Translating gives CASRLRDSPGEQYF.

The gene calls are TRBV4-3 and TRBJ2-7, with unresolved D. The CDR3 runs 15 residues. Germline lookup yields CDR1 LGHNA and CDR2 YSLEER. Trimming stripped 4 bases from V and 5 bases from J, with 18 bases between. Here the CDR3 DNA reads TGCGCCAGCAGCCCCTATCACGGAGACCGCGACGAGCAGTACTTC. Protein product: CASSPYHGDRDEQYF.

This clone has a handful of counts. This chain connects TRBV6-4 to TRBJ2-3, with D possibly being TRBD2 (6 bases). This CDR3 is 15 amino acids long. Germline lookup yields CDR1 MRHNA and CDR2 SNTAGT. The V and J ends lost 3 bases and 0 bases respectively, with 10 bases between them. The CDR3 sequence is CASSEGAGSTDTQYF. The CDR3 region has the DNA TGTGCCAGCAGTGAGGGAGCGGGTAGCACAGATACGCAGTATTTT.

CDR3: CASNPSSTAQYF. CDR3 bases: TGTGCCAGCAACCCAAGTTCCACTGCGCAGTATTTT. V and J are TRBV6-1 and TRBJ2-3; D is unresolved. Germline V gives CDR1 MNHNS, CDR2 SASEGT. This CDR3 contains 12 residues. Trimming stripped 7 bases from V and 10 bases from J, with 15 bases between.

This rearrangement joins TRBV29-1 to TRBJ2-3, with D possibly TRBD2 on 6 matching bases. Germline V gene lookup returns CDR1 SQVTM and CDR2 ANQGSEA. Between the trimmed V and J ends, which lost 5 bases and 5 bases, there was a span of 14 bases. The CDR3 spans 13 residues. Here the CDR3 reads CSVCEAGRDTQYF. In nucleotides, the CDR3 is TGCAGCGTTTGCGAGGCGGGGAGAGATACGCAGTATTTT.

CDR3 sequence (DNA): TGTGCCAGCAGCGTAGGGGGACAGGGCACCTACGAGCAGTACTTC. The encoded protein is CASSVGGQGTYEQYF. The rearrangement uses TRBV9 and TRBJ2-7, with 9 nucleotides matching TRBD1. The CDR3 totals 15 residues. Germline loops: CDR1 SGDLS, CDR2 YYNGEE. V shed 0 bases, J shed 2 bases, and the junction held 3 bases outside the gene matches.

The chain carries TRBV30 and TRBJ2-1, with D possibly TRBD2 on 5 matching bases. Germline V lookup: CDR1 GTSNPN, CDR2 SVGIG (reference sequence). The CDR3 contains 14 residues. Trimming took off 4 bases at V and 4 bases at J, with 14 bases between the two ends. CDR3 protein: CAWKGVAGYNEQFF. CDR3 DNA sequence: TGTGCCTGGAAGGGAGTAGCTGGTTACAATGAGCAGTTCTTC.

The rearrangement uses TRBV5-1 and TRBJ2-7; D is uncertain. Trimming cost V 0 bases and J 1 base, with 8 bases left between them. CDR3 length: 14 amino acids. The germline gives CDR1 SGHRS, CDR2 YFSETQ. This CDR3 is CASSLEQLSYEQYF. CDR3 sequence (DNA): TGCGCCAGCAGCTTGGAACAGTTATCCTACGAGCAGTACTTC.

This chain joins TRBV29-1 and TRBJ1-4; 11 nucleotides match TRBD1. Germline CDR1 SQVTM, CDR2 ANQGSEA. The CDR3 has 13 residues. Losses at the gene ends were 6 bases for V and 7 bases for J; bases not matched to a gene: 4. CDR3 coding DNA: TGCAGCGTACCGGGACAGGGGGTTGAAAAACTGTTTTTT. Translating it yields CSVPGQGVEKLFF.

The CDR3 region has the DNA TGTGCCAGCAGTTCCCCCTTAGCGCCCGTGGGCACCGGGGAGCTGTTTTTT. This gives the protein CASSSPLAPVGTGELFF. V is TRBV28 and J is TRBJ2-2, with D perhaps matching TRBD2 (5 bases). The CDR3 consists of 17 residues. V was clipped by 4 bases and J by 4 bases, with 19 bases between them. Germline lookup yields CDR1 MDHEN and CDR2 SYDVKM.

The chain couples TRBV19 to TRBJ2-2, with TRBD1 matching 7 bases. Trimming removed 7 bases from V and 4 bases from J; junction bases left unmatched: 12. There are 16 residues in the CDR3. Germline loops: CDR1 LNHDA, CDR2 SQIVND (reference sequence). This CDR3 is CASTNRGQGVTGELFF. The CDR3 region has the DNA TGTGCCAGTACCAATAGGGGGCAGGGGGTCACCGGGGAGCTGTTTTTT.

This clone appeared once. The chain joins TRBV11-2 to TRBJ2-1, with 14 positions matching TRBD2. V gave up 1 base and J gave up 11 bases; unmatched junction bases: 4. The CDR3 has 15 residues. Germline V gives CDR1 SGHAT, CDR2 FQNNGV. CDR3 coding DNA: TGTGCCAGCAGCTTAGGAGGGACTAGCGGGGGTAAGCAGTTCTTC. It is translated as CASSLGGTSGGKQFF.

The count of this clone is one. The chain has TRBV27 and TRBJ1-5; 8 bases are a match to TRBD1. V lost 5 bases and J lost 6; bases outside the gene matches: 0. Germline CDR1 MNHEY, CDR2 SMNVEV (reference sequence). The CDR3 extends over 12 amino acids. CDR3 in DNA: TGTGCCAGCAGTCAGGGGGCTCAGCCCCAGCATTTT. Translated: CASSQGAQPQHF.